Presented here are 9 T cell receptor beta chains from one specimen sequenced in a study of cytotoxic CD8 clonotypes in ibrutinib-treated CLL. Some clones are missing from TCRdb's copy, which holds only in-frame ones; the method was immunoSEQ multiplex PCR. In the table there are roughly 200,000 clones, about 75% of which are singletons. Sequencing was performed on PBMCs, taken after 12 months of ibrutinib treatment. These receptors originate from a human donor with chronic lymphocytic leukemia.

CDR3 coding DNA: TGCGCCAGCAGCTGGGGGGCGCAAGCTGGAAACACCATATATTTT. As protein: CASSWGAQAGNTIYF. This chain joins TRBV5-1 and TRBJ1-3; D perhaps matches TRBD1 (6 bases). This CDR3 is built from 15 residues. Trimming removed 3 bases from V and 2 bases from J, with 12 bases in between. The germline gives CDR1 SGHRS, CDR2 YFSETQ.

The chain couples TRBV7-6 to TRBJ1-6, with a tentative D call TRBD1 (5 bases). CDR1 is SGHVS, CDR2 FNYEAQ, per germline. Trimming pared 4 bases from V and 13 bases from J, leaving 17 bases between. The CDR3 sequence is 14 residues long. CDR3 nucleotides: TGTGCCAGCAGCTCCAGGGAAAATATCAGTCCCCTCCACTTT. It yields the protein CASSSRENISPLHF.

V and J are TRBV9 and TRBJ2-1; 11 bases match TRBD2. The ends lost 3 bases at V and 8 bases at J; junction bases unmatched: 16. Germline V gene lookup returns CDR1 SGDLS and CDR2 YYNGEE. The CDR3 has 18 amino acids. As DNA, the CDR3 is TGTGCCAGCAGCGCACACTGGGACCTAGCGGGAGGAGGGGATGAGCAGTTCTTC. It encodes CASSAHWDLAGGGDEQFF. Combining the CDR3 with reference TRBV9 and TRBJ2-1 gives the whole variable domain DSGVTQTPKHLITATGQRVTLRCSPRSGDLSVYWYQQSLDQGLQFLIQYYNGEERAKGNILERFSAQQFPDLHSELNLSSLELGDSALYFCASSAHWDLAGGGDEQFFGPGTRLTVL.

The chain joins TRBV15 to TRBJ2-7, with D tentatively TRBD2 (6 bases). With 0 bases removed from V and 4 bases from J, the gap between germline ends came to 10 bases. CDR1 and CDR2 from the germline V gene are LNHNV and YYDKDF (reference sequence). The CDR3 has 14 residues. CDR3 DNA sequence: TGTGCCACCAGCAGAGACGGGAGATGGTACGAGCAGTACTTC. Protein: CATSRDGRWYEQYF.

This clone was seen only once. The V and J genes are TRBV18 and TRBJ1-4, with D possibly being TRBD1 (5 bases). Trimming took 6 bases from V and 8 from J, leaving 19 bases between them. Germline V lookup: CDR1 KGHSH, CDR2 LQKENI. The CDR3 has 15 amino acids. CDR3 amino acids: CASSLGTARYEKLFF. CDR3 nucleotide sequence: TGTGCCAGCTCCCTTGGGACGGCTCGGTACGAAAAACTGTTTTTT.

The chain carries TRBV25-1 and TRBJ1-5; D is unresolved. Trimming took off 3 bases at V and 9 bases at J, with 15 bases between the two ends. The CDR3 length is 14 residues. Germline V gives CDR1 MGHDK, CDR2 SYGVNS. CDR3 region: CASSEENRISPQHF. Here the CDR3 DNA reads TGTGCCAGCAGTGAGGAGAATAGGATTTCGCCCCAGCATTTT.

The rearrangement links TRBV9 to TRBJ1-2; TRBD1 aligns across 10 bases. The germline CDR1 and CDR2 sequences are SGDLS and YYNGEE. The CDR3 loop spans 14 amino acids. The V segment lost 4 bases and the J segment 8 bases; nucleotides outside the gene matches: 8. The DNA of the CDR3 is TGTGCCAGCAGCTTCCCCGGGACAGGGGTAGGCTACACCTTC. Protein: CASSFPGTGVGYTF.

The chain carries TRBV30 and TRBJ1-5; D is uncertain. Germline V gene data show CDR1 as GTSNPN and CDR2 as SVGIG (reference sequence). Trimming left V 0 bases short and J 4 bases short, with 16 bases between. This CDR3 contains 16 residues. The CDR3 bases are TGTGCCTGGAGTGTACGAGCCCGCGCGGGGAATCAGCCCCAGCATTTT. It codes for CAWSVRARAGNQPQHF.

This chain uses TRBV19 with TRBJ2-5; unclear D gene. Germline CDR1 and CDR2: LNHDA and SQIVND (reference sequence). The CDR3 sequence is 9 residues long. The CDR3 protein is CAPQETQYF. The CDR3 coding sequence is TGTGCTCCCCAAGAGACCCAGTACTTC.